The clone carrying this T cell receptor beta chain occurred once. Its antigen is currently unknown. CDR1 is SGHTA, CDR2 FQGTGA, per germline. The ends were cut back, 3 bases at V and 5 bases at J, with 16 bases in the middle. This CDR3 comprises 15 residues. Nominally healthy donors were sampled, though unrecorded immune exposures were likely. The data originate from a study of cytomegalovirus exposure and HLA in healthy donors. Points from the study as a whole: Specificity of a few CMV-associated chains for CMV antigens was verified in vitro. Later analysis demonstrated an association between a missense DCLRE1C variant and TCR beta V- and J-gene trimming.

Primers for the PCR totalled 60 Vbeta and 13 Jbeta. Assay: immunoSEQ multiplex PCR; the TCRdb copy retains only in-frame clones and omits some. Counted here are 100,000 to 120,000 clones, around 76% occurring once; the ten biggest clones make up roughly an eighth. This chain links TRBV7-3 with TRBJ2-5; D perhaps matches TRBD2 (7 bases). The sample taken for sequencing was PBMCs. The receptor was derived from a young man in good health and CMV-seropositive. This chain's CDR3 is CASSFGGPSGETQYF. DNA of the CDR3: TGTGCCAGCAGCTTCGGGGGGCCTAGTGGGGAGACCCAGTACTTC.